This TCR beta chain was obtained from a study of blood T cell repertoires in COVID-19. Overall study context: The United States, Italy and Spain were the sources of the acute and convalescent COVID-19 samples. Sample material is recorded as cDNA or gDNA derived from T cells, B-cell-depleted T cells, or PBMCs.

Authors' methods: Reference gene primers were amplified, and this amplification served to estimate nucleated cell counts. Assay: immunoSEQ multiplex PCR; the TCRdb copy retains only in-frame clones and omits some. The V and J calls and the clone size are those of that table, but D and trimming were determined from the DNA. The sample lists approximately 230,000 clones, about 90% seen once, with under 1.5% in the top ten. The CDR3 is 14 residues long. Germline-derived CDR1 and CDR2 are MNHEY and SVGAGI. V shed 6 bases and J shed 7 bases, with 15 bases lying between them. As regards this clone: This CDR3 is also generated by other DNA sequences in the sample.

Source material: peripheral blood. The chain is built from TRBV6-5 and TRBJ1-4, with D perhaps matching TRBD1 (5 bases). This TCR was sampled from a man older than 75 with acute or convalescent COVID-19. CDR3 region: CASSLTEAGEKLFF. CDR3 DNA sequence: TGTGCCAGCAGCCTGACAGAGGCTGGTGAAAAACTGTTTTTT.